The present T cell receptor beta chain was sequenced within a study of T cells in Graves' hyperthyroidism and ophthalmopathy. In the study overall: Upon initial diagnosis and before any treatment, peripheral blood was collected.

Using RNA transcripts as the source, TCR beta CDR3 regions were amplified. Using the HTBI primer set, a first-round RT-PCR was run on the TCR CDR3. A single record per CDR3 protein comes from TCRdb applying MiXCR to the multiplex PCR reads. Of about 340,000 distinct CDR3 sequences listed, about 20% are singletons. What was sequenced was blood. The origin of this receptor is a woman between 50 and 59 years old with Graves' hyperthyroidism.

The CDR3 region is CASSLTGFYGYTF. The CDR3 DNA reads as TGTGCCAGCAGCTTGACAGGGTTCTATGGCTACACCTTC. The chain is built from TRBV5-4 and TRBJ1-2; a weak D match, TRBD1 (6 bases). V was cut by 1 base and J by 4 bases, with 8 bases left in between. The CDR3 runs 13 residues. CDR1 is SGHNT and CDR2 is YYREEE in the germline V gene (reference sequence).